The next 24 T cell receptor beta chains were all read from a single sample in a study of T cell responses to AZD1222 COVID-19 vaccine. Sequencing was performed with immunoSEQ multiplex PCR; in TCRdb, only in-frame clones are kept and a portion is missing. The sample has 110,000 to 150,000 clones; more than 90% are singletons. The sequences come from peripheral blood, collected on day 0 of AZD1222 vaccination. All receptors derive from an adult in good health.

The chain uses TRBV27 and TRBJ2-1; 10 positions agree with TRBD2. The germline gives CDR1 MNHEY, CDR2 SMNVEV (reference sequence). This CDR3 contains 14 residues. V was pared by 6 bases and J by 4 bases, with 3 bases of the junction left unmatched. The CDR3 reads CASRTLAGYNEQFF. The DNA of the CDR3 is TGTGCCAGCAGAACACTAGCGGGATACAATGAGCAGTTCTTC.

This clone was seen a single time. The rearrangement uses TRBV24-1 and TRBJ2-3, with a possible D match to TRBD2 (6 bases). CDR1 is KGHDR and CDR2 is SFDVKD in the germline V gene. The CDR3 consists of 15 residues. The V gene lost 3 bases and the J gene lost 0 bases, with 9 bases spanning the gap. In nucleotides, the CDR3 is TGTGCCACCAGTGATACCGGGACTAGCACAGATACGCAGTATTTT. This translates into CATSDTGTSTDTQYF.

The V and J genes are TRBV19 and TRBJ1-3; TRBD1 aligns across 7 bases. CDR3 size: 15 residues. V was clipped by 7 bases and J by 0 bases; unmatched bases: 6. The germline CDR1 and CDR2 sequences are LNHDA and SQIVND (reference sequence). The CDR3: CASKGGAASGNTIYF. CDR3 coding DNA: TGTGCCAGTAAAGGGGGCGCTGCCTCTGGAAACACCATATATTTT.

The chain has TRBV11-2 and TRBJ2-5, with D perhaps TRBD1 (6 bases). Germline loops: CDR1 SGHAT, CDR2 FQNNGV. This CDR3 has 14 amino acids. Trimming left V 4 bases short and J 4 bases short, with 13 bases between. The CDR3 bases are TGTGCCAGCAGCTCCATACAGGGTGTAGAGACCCAGTACTTC. Amino acid sequence: CASSSIQGVETQYF.

The genes are TRBV3-1 (or the pseudogene TRBV3-2) and TRBJ2-7; TRBD2 aligns across 7 bases. The length of the CDR3 is 16 residues. CDR1 is LGHDT, CDR2 YNNKEL, per germline (reference sequence). Trimming at V came to 1 base and at J to 4 bases, leaving 10 bases not matched to a gene. The CDR3 loop reads CASSQVSGREEYEQYF. The CDR3 nucleotides are TGTGCCAGCAGCCAAGTCTCGGGACGGGAGGAGTACGAGCAGTACTTC.

The chain employs TRBV5-5 and TRBJ1-3; a possible D gene is TRBD1 (5 bases). The CDR3 spans 14 residues. V shed 2 bases and J shed 1 base, with 7 bases lying between them. Per the germline V gene, CDR1 is SGHKS and CDR2 is YYEKEE (reference sequence). Written as DNA, the CDR3 is TGTGCCAGCAGCTTCTGGGGGTCTGGAAACACCATATATTTT. Protein: CASSFWGSGNTIYF.

This clone appeared a few times. The rearrangement links TRBV2 to TRBJ2-1; D is undetermined. The germline V gene has CDR1 SNHLY and CDR2 FYNNEI. The CDR3 runs 10 residues. V was trimmed by 3 bases and J by 6 bases, leaving 0 bases between them. CDR3 nucleotide sequence: TGTGCCAGCAGTGACAATGAGCAGTTCTTC. It is translated as CASSDNEQFF.

The genes are TRBV2 and TRBJ2-4; D may be TRBD1 or TRBD2 (5 bases each). Trimming removed 0 bases from V and 6 bases from J, with 12 bases in between. CDR1 is SNHLY, CDR2 FYNNEI, per germline. The CDR3 extends over 15 amino acids. The CDR3 is CASSEAHGTGNIQYF. CDR3 coding DNA: TGTGCCAGCAGTGAAGCGCACGGGACGGGAAACATTCAGTACTTC.

This sequence joins TRBV9 and TRBJ1-6; D is undetermined. With 3 bases removed from V and 4 bases from J, the gap between germline ends came to 14 bases. Germline V gene data show CDR1 as SGDLS and CDR2 as YYNGEE. This CDR3 has 16 residues. The CDR3 here is CASSDSRAPYNSPLHF. The CDR3 DNA is TGTGCCAGCAGCGACAGCCGGGCCCCGTATAATTCACCCCTCCACTTT.

The rearrangement uses TRBV5-1 and TRBJ1-4; a weak D match, TRBD1 (6 bases). The CDR3 loop spans 16 amino acids. V lost 5 bases and J 0 bases, leaving 14 bases between the germline ends. CDR1 and CDR2 (germline): SGHRS, YFSETQ. The CDR3 here is CASRRIGGTTNEKLFF. The CDR3 nucleotides read TGCGCCAGCAGGAGGATAGGGGGAACAACTAATGAAAAACTGTTTTTT.

The chain joins TRBV5-4 to TRBJ1-2; 12 nucleotides align to TRBD1. CDR3 length equals 16 residues. Germline assignment: CDR1 SGHNT and CDR2 YYREEE (reference sequence). J gave up 3 bases and V 3 bases, and 6 bases lay outside the gene matches. The CDR3 DNA reads as TGTGCCAGCAGCTCCCGGGACAGGGGGCTCGACTATGGCTACACCTTC. This gives the protein CASSSRDRGLDYGYTF. The whole variable domain, filled in from reference TRBV5-4 and TRBJ1-2, reads ETGVTQSPTHLIKTRGQQVTLRCSSQSGHNTVSWYQQALGQGPQFIFQYYREEENGRGNFPPRFSGLQFPNYSSELNVNALELDDSALYLCASSSRDRGLDYGYTFGSGTRLTVV.

The V gene is TRBV12-3 or TRBV12-4, the J gene TRBJ2-7; D unclear. Trimming took 6 bases from V and 6 from J, leaving 9 bases between them. CDR3 length: 11 residues. CDR3 coding DNA: TGTGCCAGCAGCATCGGGCTCGAGCAGTACTTC. Encoded protein: CASSIGLEQYF.

This chain connects TRBV19 to TRBJ1-4, with 8 positions matching TRBD1. V lost 5 bases, J lost 7 bases, and 6 bases stayed unmatched. Germline CDR1 and CDR2: LNHDA and SQIVND (reference sequence). CDR3 length equals 14 residues. The CDR3 loop is CASSPTGESEKLFF. Written as DNA, the CDR3 is TGTGCCAGTAGTCCGACAGGGGAAAGTGAAAAACTGTTTTTT.

V is TRBV11-2 and J is TRBJ1-5, with 8 positions matching TRBD1. Germline loops: CDR1 SGHAT, CDR2 FQNNGV. The CDR3 totals 14 residues. V dropped 4 bases and J dropped 5; count of bases not matched to a gene: 4. Written as DNA, the CDR3 is TGTGCCAGCAGCTCAGGGGGCGGCGATCAGCCCCAGCATTTT. The encoded protein is CASSSGGGDQPQHF. Complete variable domain (other parts from reference TRBV11-2 and TRBJ1-5): EAGVAQSPRYKIIEKRQSVAFWCNPISGHATLYWYQQILGQGPKLLIQFQNNGVVDDSQLPKDRFSAERLKGVDSTLKIQPAKLEDSAVYLCASSSGGGDQPQHFGDGTRLSIL.

This clone was picked up a small number of times. The V gene is TRBV7-9, the J gene TRBJ2-3; 10 nucleotides line up with TRBD2. The V gene's germline CDR1 is SEHNR and CDR2 FQNEAQ (reference sequence). This CDR3 has 17 residues. After removal of 3 bases from V and 2 bases from J, the junction contained 8 bases not matched to a gene. CDR3 sequence (DNA): TGTGCCAGCAGCTTCCCGCTACTAGCGGGAAACACAGATACGCAGTATTTT. It specifies CASSFPLLAGNTDTQYF. Using reference TRBV7-9 and TRBJ2-3 for the parts outside the CDR3, the full variable domain is DTGVSQNPRHKITKRGQNVTFRCDPISEHNRLYWYRQTLGQGPEFLTYFQNEAQLEKSRLLSDRFSAERPKGSFSTLEIQRTEQGDSAMYLCASSFPLLAGNTDTQYFGPGTRLTVL.

The chain links TRBV4-2 to TRBJ2-5; 8 bases map to TRBD2. This CDR3 has 18 residues. CDR1 and CDR2 (germline): LGHNA, YNFKEQ. Trimming at V came to 0 bases and at J to 2 bases, leaving 11 bases not matched to a gene. The CDR3 sequence: CASSQDGGAGGGQETQYF. CDR3 DNA sequence: TGTGCCAGCAGCCAAGACGGGGGTGCGGGAGGAGGGCAAGAGACCCAGTACTTC.

V gene TRBV6-2 or TRBV6-3 combines with J gene TRBJ2-7; 8 bases agree with TRBD1. The CDR3 extends over 17 amino acids. Losses at the gene ends were 2 bases for V and 6 bases for J; bases not matched to a gene: 15. The germline V gene encodes CDR1 MNHEY and CDR2 SVGEGT. CDR3 loop: CASSYPRTGNGPTEQYF. In DNA form, the CDR3 reads TGTGCCAGCAGTTACCCTAGGACAGGGAATGGACCCACCGAGCAGTACTTC.

This sequence joins TRBV19 and TRBJ1-1; possible D gene TRBD1, 5 bases. CDR1 LNHDA and CDR2 SQIVND come from the germline V gene (reference sequence). V gave up 3 bases and J gave up 4 bases, with 15 bases separating them. This CDR3 has 15 amino acids. CDR3 bases: TGTGCCAGTAGTATTGGGTCAGGGTTAGGCACTGAAGCTTTCTTT. Its translation: CASSIGSGLGTEAFF.

The chain has TRBV2 and TRBJ1-5, with D possibly matching TRBD1 (5 bases). Germline-derived CDR1 and CDR2 are SNHLY and FYNNEI. The CDR3 extends over 14 amino acids. Deletions cut 5 bases from V and 6 bases from J, with 14 bases between. The CDR3 bases are TGTGCCAGCAGTCAAGGGGCCAGGTCTCAGCCCCAGCATTTT. Translating it yields CASSQGARSQPQHF.

The gene calls are TRBV30 and TRBJ1-3; D remains ambiguous. Germline assignment: CDR1 GTSNPN and CDR2 SVGIG (reference sequence). The V gene lost 4 bases and the J gene lost 4 bases, with 11 bases spanning the gap. The CDR3 is 13 amino acids. The CDR3 DNA reads TGTGCCTGGAACGCCCTCCTCGGAAACACCATATATTTT. It is translated as CAWNALLGNTIYF.

V gene TRBV6-4 combines with J gene TRBJ2-2; D ambiguous. V lost 4 bases and J 3 bases, leaving 6 bases between the germline ends. Germline CDR1 and CDR2: MRHNA and SNTAGT. This CDR3 has 13 amino acids. The CDR3 protein is CASSVRDTGELFF. CDR3 bases: TGTGCCAGCAGTGTAAGGGACACCGGGGAGCTGTTTTTT.

V usage is TRBV20-1 and J usage is TRBJ1-4; perhaps TRBD1 as D (5 bases). Trimming stripped 3 bases from V and 1 base from J, with 15 bases between. The germline V gene has CDR1 DFQATT and CDR2 SNEGSKA (reference sequence). CDR3 size: 16 residues. The CDR3 region has the DNA TGCAGTGCTAGTCTATCGGGGGTTGGAACTAATGAAAAACTGTTTTTT. Protein: CSASLSGVGTNEKLFF.

V gene TRBV29-1 combines with J gene TRBJ2-2, with 10 positions matching TRBD1. This CDR3 contains 14 residues. The V segment lost 6 bases and the J segment 7 bases; nucleotides outside the gene matches: 8. Germline CDR1 and CDR2: SQVTM and ANQGSEA. CDR3 DNA sequence: TGCAGCGTGTTGACAGGGGGCGTCGTCGGGGAGCTGTTTTTT. It yields the protein CSVLTGGVVGELFF.

Comments on this clone: The sample carries other DNA sequences with the same CDR3. The rearrangement joins TRBV2 to TRBJ2-7; D is unclear. Trimming cost V 2 bases and J 0 bases, with 5 bases left between them. CDR1 and CDR2 from the germline V gene are SNHLY and FYNNEI. The CDR3 has 13 residues. CDR3 in DNA: TGTGCCAGCAGTGAATCGATCTCCTACGAGCAGTACTTC. This codes for CASSESISYEQYF.